The clone carrying this T cell receptor beta chain appeared a few times. The data originate from a study of response to subunit inactivated influenza vaccine. The J segment lost 8 bases and the V segment lost 5 bases, leaving 9 bases of the junction unmatched. This CDR3 is built from 14 residues. CDR1 and CDR2 from the germline V gene are MNHNS and SASEGT. TCRdb itself ran the RT-PCR reads through MiXCR, one entry per CDR3 protein. Of more than 450,000 distinct CDR3 sequences in the sample, over 9% were seen once. These records were also assigned to another study, of T cells expressing NK-cell markers. From that paper: Researchers built TCR beta cDNA using 5'RACE template switching with UMIs.

The genes are TRBV6-1 and TRBJ1-1, with TRBD1 identical over 9 bases. Sequenced material: PBMCs from blood, taken on the day of vaccination. This sequence was found in a man over 45 who received an inactivated influenza vaccine. The CDR3 bases are TGTGCCAGCAGTAGAACAGGGGGCGCGGGGGAAGCTTTCTTT. Residues: CASSRTGGAGEAFF.